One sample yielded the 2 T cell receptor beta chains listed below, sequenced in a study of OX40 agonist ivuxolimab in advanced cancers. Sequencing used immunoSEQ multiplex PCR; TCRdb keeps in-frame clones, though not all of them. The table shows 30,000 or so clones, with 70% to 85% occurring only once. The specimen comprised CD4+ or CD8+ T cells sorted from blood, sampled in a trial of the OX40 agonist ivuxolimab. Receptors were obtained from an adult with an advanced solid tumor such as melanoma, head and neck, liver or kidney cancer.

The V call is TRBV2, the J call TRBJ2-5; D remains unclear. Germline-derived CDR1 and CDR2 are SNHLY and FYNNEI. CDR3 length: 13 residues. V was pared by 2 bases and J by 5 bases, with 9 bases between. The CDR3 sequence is CASSELLRETQYF. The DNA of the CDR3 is TGTGCCAGCAGTGAACTACTCCGTGAGACCCAGTACTTC.

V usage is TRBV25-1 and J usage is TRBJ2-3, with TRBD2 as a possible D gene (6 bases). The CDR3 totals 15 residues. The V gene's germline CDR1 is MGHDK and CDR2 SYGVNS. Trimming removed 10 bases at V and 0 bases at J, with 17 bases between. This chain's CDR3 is CAISRGRESTDTQYF. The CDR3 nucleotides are TGTGCCATTTCGAGAGGGCGGGAAAGCACAGATACGCAGTATTTT. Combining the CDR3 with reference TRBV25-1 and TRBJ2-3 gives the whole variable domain EADIYQTPRYLVIGTGKKITLECSQTMGHDKMYWYQQDPGMELHLIHYSYGVNSTEKGDLSSESTVSRIRTEHFPLTLESARPSHTSQYLCAISRGRESTDTQYFGPGTRLTVL.